A selection of T cell receptor beta chains follows, all from one sample in a study of blood T cell repertoires in COVID-19. The assay was immunoSEQ multiplex PCR, and TCRdb's table has in-frame clones only and misses some. The table includes hundreds of thousands of clones, around nine tenths detected once. The sequenced material came from PBMCs or T cells enriched from blood (not recorded which). All receptors derive from a woman aged 45-60 years with acute COVID-19. The CDR3 runs from the conserved cysteine through the conserved F or W. A D gene is named only where the DNA matches it firmly. The size of a clone is reported for some rows only, either as once, few or many, or as a class for expanded clones.

J gene	V gene	clone size	D gene	CDR3 DNA	CDR3 protein
TRBJ2-1	TRBV5-1	NA	TRBD1	TGCGCCAGCAGCGGAGCTGGACAGGGGACCTACAATGAGCAGTTCTTC	CASSGAGQGTYNEQFF
TRBJ2-3	TRBV29-1	NA	TRBD2	TGCAGCGCCGGGACTAGTTTGGATACGCAGTATTTT	CSAGTSLDTQYF
TRBJ1-1	TRBV28	NA	NA	TGTGCCAGCAGTTTCAGGGGTAGCACTGAAGCTTTCTTT	CASSFRGSTEAFF
TRBJ2-1	TRBV9	NA	TRBD1	TGTGCCAGCAGCGGAGGACAGGGCCTCTACAATGAGCAGTTCTTC	CASSGGQGLYNEQFF
TRBJ2-5	TRBV28	NA	TRBD2	TGTGCCAGCAGTTTCTCTACTAGCGGGAGGCTCCAAGAGACCCAGTACTTC	CASSFSTSGRLQETQYF
TRBJ1-1	TRBV7-3	few	TRBD1	TGTGCCAGCAACCCCGGGACAGCGAACACTGAAGCTTTCTTT	CASNPGTANTEAFF
TRBJ1-3	TRBV30	few	NA	TGTGCCTGGAGCGGTGGAAACACCATATATTTT	CAWSGGNTIYF
TRBJ2-7	TRBV6-6	NA	TRBD2	TGTGCCAGCAGTTACTCAGGTGGAGCGGGAGTTTACGAGCAGTACTTC	CASSYSGGAGVYEQYF
TRBJ1-6	TRBV2	NA	NA	TGTGCCAGCACCCTTGACTCCTTATATAATTCACCCCTCCACTTT	CASTLDSLYNSPLHF
TRBJ2-7	TRBV6-5	NA	NA	TGTGCCAGCAGTTCCCCGGTGTCAGGGCCCACTTACGAGCAGTACTTC	CASSSPVSGPTYEQYF
TRBJ1-1	TRBV29-1	NA	TRBD1	TGCAGCGTACGACTGAACAGGGGGGGGGCTTTCTTT	CSVRLNRGGAFF
TRBJ1-4	TRBV27	NA	TRBD1	TGTGCCAGCAGGCTAACCCCAGGGGGCTGGGATGAAAAACTGTTTTTT	CASRLTPGGWDEKLFF
TRBJ1-1	TRBV28	NA	TRBD1	TGTGCCAGCAGTTTATTTCGGGCCGCGGGACAGTTTGAGACTGAAGCTTTCTTT	CASSLFRAAGQFETEAFF
TRBJ2-5	TRBV7-8	NA	NA	TGTGCCAGCAGCTGGGGGCGGCAGCAAGAGACCCAGTACTTC	CASSWGRQQETQYF
TRBJ2-5	TRBV7-9	NA	TRBD1	TGTGCCAGCAGCTTAGCGCAGGAGTTATCAGGGGGGACCCAGTACTTC	CASSLAQELSGGTQYF
TRBJ1-5	TRBV6-2/TRBV6-3	NA	NA	TGTGCCAGCAGTTACTGGTCAGGGATTCGCAATCAGCCCCAGCATTTT	CASSYWSGIRNQPQHF
TRBJ2-7	TRBV28	NA	NA	TGTGCCAGCAGTCCATCACGCGGTTTTTCCTACGAGCAGTACTTC	CASSPSRGFSYEQYF
TRBJ1-5	TRBV18	NA	NA	TGTGCCAGCTCATCTACAGGTTATAGCAATCAGCCCCAGCATTTT	CASSSTGYSNQPQHF
TRBJ2-1	TRBV4-2	once	NA	TGTGCCAGCAGCCAAGAAACTAATGAGCAGTTCTTC	CASSQETNEQFF